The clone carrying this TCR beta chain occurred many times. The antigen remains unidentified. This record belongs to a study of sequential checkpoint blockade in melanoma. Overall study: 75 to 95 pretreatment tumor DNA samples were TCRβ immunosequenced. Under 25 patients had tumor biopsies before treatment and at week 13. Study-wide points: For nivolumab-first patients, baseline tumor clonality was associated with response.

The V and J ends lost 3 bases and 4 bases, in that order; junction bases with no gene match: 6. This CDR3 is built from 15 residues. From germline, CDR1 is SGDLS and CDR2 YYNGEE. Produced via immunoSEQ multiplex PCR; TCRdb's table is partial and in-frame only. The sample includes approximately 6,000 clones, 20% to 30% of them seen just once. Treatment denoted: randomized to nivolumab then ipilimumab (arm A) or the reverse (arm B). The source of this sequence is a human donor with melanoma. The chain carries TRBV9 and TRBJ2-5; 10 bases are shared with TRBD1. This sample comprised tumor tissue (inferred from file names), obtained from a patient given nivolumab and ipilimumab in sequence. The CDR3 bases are TGTGCCAGCAGCGCCCGGACAGGGGGTGGAGAGACCCAGTACTTC. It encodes CASSARTGGGETQYF.